This passage covers 3 T cell receptor beta chains from one sample sequenced in a study of T cells in Graves' hyperthyroidism and ophthalmopathy. RNA transcripts served as the template for amplifying TCR beta CDR3 regions. When the TCR CDR3 underwent first-round RT-PCR, the HTBI primer set was used. From the multiplex PCR reads, TCRdb called clonotypes with MiXCR, one entry per CDR3 protein. This table has 220,000 or so distinct CDR3 sequences, around 17% appearing once. The material sequenced was blood. These receptor sequences come from a young woman with Graves' ophthalmopathy.

The rearrangement uses TRBV25-1 and TRBJ2-2, with a weak D call TRBD1 (6 bases). Trimming took off 2 bases at V and 5 bases at J, with 24 bases between the two ends. Germline V gene sequence: CDR1 MGHDK, CDR2 SYGVNS. The length of the CDR3 is 19 residues. Here the CDR3 DNA reads TGTGCCAGCAGTGAACCCACCGCTCTACAGGGCTGGAGGACCGGGGAGCTGTTTTTT. Its protein product is CASSEPTALQGWRTGELFF. The complete variable domain, with remaining parts taken from reference TRBV25-1 and TRBJ2-2, reads EADIYQTPRYLVIGTGKKITLECSQTMGHDKMYWYQQDPGMELHLIHYSYGVNSTEKGDLSSESTVSRIRTEHFPLTLESARPSHTSQYLCASSEPTALQGWRTGELFFGEGSRLTVL.

This clonotype was counted ten times or more. The chain has TRBV5-1 and TRBJ2-7; no reliable D call. The CDR3 extends over 13 amino acids. Germline loops: CDR1 SGHRS, CDR2 YFSETQ. Trimming pared 1 base from V and 0 bases from J, leaving 5 bases between. The CDR3 coding sequence is TGCGCCAGCAGCTTGCAGATCTCCTACGAGCAGTACTTC. Its translation: CASSLQISYEQYF.

A note on this clonotype: Since a much larger clone is just one base distant, this may be a read error. The V call is TRBV28, the J call TRBJ2-3; D gene uncertain. Per germline, CDR1 MDHEN and CDR2 SYDVKM. The CDR3 is made up of 13 amino acids. CDR3 region: CASSLYHTDTKYF. CDR3 nucleotides: TGTGCCAGCAGTTTATACCACACAGATACGAAGTATTTT.